The T cell receptor (beta chain) under discussion was sequenced for a study of T-cell reconstitution after alpha-beta-depleted transplantation in children. Researchers prepared the TCRbeta library using unique molecular identifiers, the study reports. From the PCR reads, TCRdb called clonotypes with MiXCR, one entry per CDR3 protein. Found here are hundreds of thousands of distinct CDR3 sequences, 10% to 15% of them singletons; the top ten hold about 4%. This clonotype occurred many times. Germline V gene lookup returns CDR1 SGHDT and CDR2 YYEEEE. The CDR3 extends over 16 amino acids. The V end lost 1 base, the J end lost 6 bases, and 17 bases lay between the germline ends.

This clonotype was sampled from a human donor who donated a stem cell graft to a child with Fanconi anemia. Sequences were derived from PBMCs, sampled from the stem cell graft. The genes are TRBV5-6 and TRBJ1-5; possible D gene TRBD1, 5 bases. In nucleotides, the CDR3 is TGTGCCAGCAGCTTGTGGGGCAGGGTTGCTGGTCAGCCCCAGCATTTT. Translation: CASSLWGRVAGQPQHF. The variable domain in full, with the rest retrieved from reference TRBV5-6 and TRBJ1-5, is DAGVTQSPTHLIKTRGQQVTLRCSPKSGHDTVSWYQQALGQGPQFIFQYYEEEERQRGNFPDRFSGHQFPNYSSELNVNALLLGDSALYLCASSLWGRVAGQPQHFGDGTRLSIL.